This T cell receptor beta chain originates from a study of Tregs in tolerant kidney transplant recipients. General study points: Tregs expanded with activated donor B cells seemed most donor-specific.

Unstimulated Tregs (CD4+CD25+CD127-) and CD4+CD25- non-Tregs were sorted from PBMCs. The protocol was immunoSEQ multiplex PCR, while the TCRdb copy is restricted to in-frame clones and leaves out a portion. The sample lists over 55,000 clones; around 88% were seen once. Germline lookup yields CDR1 SGHRS and CDR2 YFSETQ. This CDR3 has 14 amino acids. Trimming removed 0 bases at V and 0 bases at J, with 6 bases between. Points on this clone: Its matching antigen is unknown.

This chain joins TRBV5-1 and TRBJ1-1; D may be TRBD1 (6 bases). This TCR was sampled from a human donor in good health. Sample: CD4+ T cells from blood. The CDR3 loop reads CASSLEGVNTEAFF. Written as DNA, the CDR3 is TGCGCCAGCAGCTTGGAGGGGGTGAACACTGAAGCTTTCTTT.